This is a list of T cell receptor beta chains from one sample in a study of blood T cell repertoires in COVID-19. Clones were read by immunoSEQ multiplex PCR, and TCRdb kept only the in-frame ones, dropping some. The sample lists about 350,000 clones; around nine tenths were seen once. The sequenced sample was PBMCs or T cells enriched from blood (not recorded which). All receptors derive from a woman aged 25 to 39 who had been exposed to COVID-19. CDR3s include the opening cysteine and the closing phenylalanine or tryptophan. Fields, in order: D gene, clone size, J gene, V gene, CDR3 DNA, CDR3 protein. D genes are given only for firm matches. Size values are once, few and many counts, or a class for expanded clones, and some rows have none.

d_gene: -; abundance: -; j_gene: TRBJ2-5; v_gene: TRBV4-2; CDR3nt: TGTGCCAGCAGCCAAGGATCGACTCGGGGTCAAGAGACCCAGTACTTC; CDR3aa: CASSQGSTRGQETQYF
d_gene: -; abundance: -; j_gene: TRBJ2-7; v_gene: TRBV30; CDR3nt: TGTGCCTGTCATAGCGGACCCCCCTACGAGCAGTACTTC; CDR3aa: CACHSGPPYEQYF
d_gene: TRBD1; abundance: -; j_gene: TRBJ1-2; v_gene: TRBV29-1; CDR3nt: TGCAGCGTTGCCGGGACAGGGATGTATGGCTACACCTTC; CDR3aa: CSVAGTGMYGYTF
d_gene: -; abundance: once; j_gene: TRBJ1-4; v_gene: TRBV19; CDR3nt: TGTGCCAGTAGTGGCTTATCCGCAACTAATGAAAAACTGTTTTTT; CDR3aa: CASSGLSATNEKLFF
d_gene: TRBD1; abundance: -; j_gene: TRBJ1-5; v_gene: TRBV10-3; CDR3nt: TGTGCCATCCGGGACAGCCTTGGCAATCAGCCCCAGCATTTT; CDR3aa: CAIRDSLGNQPQHF
d_gene: TRBD1; abundance: -; j_gene: TRBJ2-2; v_gene: TRBV18; CDR3nt: TGTGCCAGCTCACCAGTGGACAGGGGAGGAAGAAAGATTGAGCTGTTTTTT; CDR3aa: CASSPVDRGGRKIELFF
d_gene: -; abundance: -; j_gene: TRBJ1-2; v_gene: TRBV18; CDR3nt: TGTGCCAGCTCACCACCGTCTCGGGTAGACTATGGCTACACCTTC; CDR3aa: CASSPPSRVDYGYTF
d_gene: TRBD2; abundance: -; j_gene: TRBJ2-7; v_gene: TRBV5-1; CDR3nt: TGCGCCAGCAGCTTTGGCGGGACTAGTCGTGAGCAGTACTTC; CDR3aa: CASSFGGTSREQYF
d_gene: -; abundance: -; j_gene: TRBJ2-7; v_gene: TRBV7-3; CDR3nt: TGTGCCAGTCTCCCTCCTCTTTGCGGCGGCTCCTACGAGCAGTACTTC; CDR3aa: CASLPPLCGGSYEQYF
d_gene: TRBD2; abundance: few; j_gene: TRBJ2-5; v_gene: TRBV2; CDR3nt: TGTGCCAGCATTGGTTGGACTAGCGGGAGCCACTCCGGGGGAGAGACCCAGTACTTC; CDR3aa: CASIGWTSGSHSGGETQYF
d_gene: -; abundance: -; j_gene: TRBJ1-4; v_gene: TRBV28; CDR3nt: TGTGCCAGCAGCCACAGGGAAACTAATGAAAAACTGTTTTTT; CDR3aa: CASSHRETNEKLFF
d_gene: -; abundance: -; j_gene: TRBJ1-6; v_gene: TRBV7-2; CDR3nt: TGTGCCAGCAGCCCCCCGGGGAATTCACCCCTCCACTTT; CDR3aa: CASSPPGNSPLHF
d_gene: -; abundance: -; j_gene: TRBJ1-2; v_gene: TRBV12-3/TRBV12-4; CDR3nt: TGTGCCAGCAGTTCTAATGTTAACTATGGCTACACCTTC; CDR3aa: CASSSNVNYGYTF
d_gene: TRBD2; abundance: -; j_gene: TRBJ2-5; v_gene: TRBV6-4; CDR3nt: TGTGCCAGCAGTTCCCCTGGGCGGGGTCGACGGGACTATCAAGAGACCCAGTACTTC; CDR3aa: CASSSPGRGRRDYQETQYF
d_gene: TRBD2; abundance: once; j_gene: TRBJ2-7; v_gene: TRBV28; CDR3nt: TGTGCCAGCAGTTTACCCTCCGGACTAGCGGGACTCGGCTACGAGCAGTACTTC; CDR3aa: CASSLPSGLAGLGYEQYF
d_gene: TRBD2; abundance: -; j_gene: TRBJ2-7; v_gene: TRBV19; CDR3nt: TGTGCCAGTAGCCGGGAGAGCGGGAGCCTTACCTACGAGCAGTACTTC; CDR3aa: CASSRESGSLTYEQYF
d_gene: TRBD1; abundance: -; j_gene: TRBJ2-3; v_gene: TRBV7-9; CDR3nt: TGTGCCAGCAGCTTAGCATCGCTGACAGGGAGCACAGATACGCAGTATTTT; CDR3aa: CASSLASLTGSTDTQYF
d_gene: -; abundance: -; j_gene: TRBJ2-1; v_gene: TRBV28; CDR3nt: TGTGCCAGCAGTTTAATATCCAGCGGGTCCTACAATGAGCAGTTCTTC; CDR3aa: CASSLISSGSYNEQFF
d_gene: -; abundance: -; j_gene: TRBJ2-2; v_gene: TRBV7-9; CDR3nt: TGTGCCAGCAGCTTAGGAGTCAGCTCCCTTCTAGAAATGGCCGGGGAGCTGTTTTTT; CDR3aa: CASSLGVSSLLEMAGELFF
d_gene: TRBD2; abundance: -; j_gene: TRBJ2-1; v_gene: TRBV28; CDR3nt: TGTGCCAGCAAGCTCGAGCGGGGGAGCGAGCGGGAGGGCCCGTACAATGAGCAGTTCTTC; CDR3aa: CASKLERGSEREGPYNEQFF
d_gene: -; abundance: -; j_gene: TRBJ1-1; v_gene: TRBV19; CDR3nt: TGTGCCAGTAGTATAGATTGGGAGACCACTGAAGCTTTCTTT; CDR3aa: CASSIDWETTEAFF
d_gene: TRBD1; abundance: -; j_gene: TRBJ2-7; v_gene: TRBV11-1; CDR3nt: TGTGCCAGCAGCCGGGACAGGGGGGACGAGCAGTACTTC; CDR3aa: CASSRDRGDEQYF
d_gene: TRBD1; abundance: -; j_gene: TRBJ1-1; v_gene: TRBV10-3; CDR3nt: TGTGCCATCAGACCGGGACAGATGAACACTGAAGCTTTCTTT; CDR3aa: CAIRPGQMNTEAFF